Listed below are T cell receptor beta chains from one sample, sequenced in a study of CD8+CD57+ T cells in acquired aplastic anemia. One entry per CDR3 protein, called by TCRdb with MiXCR from the reads. The sample consists of 150,000 to 200,000 distinct CDR3 sequences, 35% to 55% of them appearing once. Source material: sorted CD4+, CD8+, or CD8+CD57+ T cells (not recorded which) from PBMCs. The receptors stem from a human donor in good health. CDR3s include the opening cysteine and the closing phenylalanine or tryptophan. The order of the fields is CDR3 protein, CDR3 DNA, V gene, D gene, J gene, clone size. A D gene is named only where the DNA matches it firmly. Not every row has a clone size; where given, it reads once, few, many or a size class.

CDR3 protein: CTSSARPGDRGNYGYTF
CDR3 DNA: TGTACCAGCAGTGCCCGTCCTGGGGACAGGGGTAACTATGGCTACACCTTC
V gene: TRBV12-3/TRBV12-4
D gene: TRBD1
J gene: TRBJ1-2
clone size: -

CDR3 protein: CSAPGTRAADTQYF
CDR3 DNA: TGCAGTGCTCCCGGGACTAGAGCAGCAGATACGCAGTATTTT
V gene: TRBV20-1
D gene: TRBD2
J gene: TRBJ2-3
clone size: many

CDR3 protein: CASSFPDRPYEQYF
CDR3 DNA: TGTGCCAGCAGCTTCCCGGACAGACCATACGAGCAGTACTTC
V gene: TRBV7-9
D gene: -
J gene: TRBJ2-7
clone size: many

CDR3 protein: CASSLEDAVIRFF
CDR3 DNA: TGTGCCAGCAGCTTAGAAGACGCGGTGATACGGTTCTTC
V gene: TRBV7-9
D gene: -
J gene: TRBJ2-1
clone size: -

CDR3 protein: CASSPPITSEQFF
CDR3 DNA: TGTGCCAGCTCACCCCCCATCACCAGCGAGCAGTTCTTC
V gene: TRBV18
D gene: -
J gene: TRBJ2-1
clone size: -

CDR3 protein: CASSLVGLAGASGFF
CDR3 DNA: TGTGCCAGCAGCTTGGTCGGTCTAGCGGGAGCCAGTGGGTTCTTC
V gene: TRBV5-4
D gene: TRBD2
J gene: TRBJ2-1
clone size: -

CDR3 protein: CASRGGAGVGEQYF
CDR3 DNA: TGTGCCAGCCGGGGGGGGGCAGGGGTGGGCGAGCAGTACTTC
V gene: TRBV2
D gene: TRBD2
J gene: TRBJ2-7
clone size: -

CDR3 protein: CSAGIAGGGTDTQYF
CDR3 DNA: TGCAGTGCTGGGATAGCGGGAGGGGGCACAGATACGCAGTATTTT
V gene: TRBV20-1
D gene: TRBD2
J gene: TRBJ2-3
clone size: many

CDR3 protein: CASRLVRGLNTGELFF
CDR3 DNA: TGTGCCAGCAGGCTTGTCCGGGGGCTTAACACCGGGGAGCTGTTTTTT
V gene: TRBV7-2
D gene: -
J gene: TRBJ2-2
clone size: many

CDR3 protein: CASSQTSGGEQYF
CDR3 DNA: TGTGCCAGCAGCCAGACTAGCGGGGGCGAGCAGTACTTC
V gene: TRBV10-3
D gene: TRBD2
J gene: TRBJ2-7
clone size: -

CDR3 protein: CATGESGANVLTF
CDR3 DNA: TGTGCCACGGGGGAGTCTGGGGCCAACGTCCTGACTTTC
V gene: TRBV19
D gene: -
J gene: TRBJ2-6
clone size: -

CDR3 protein: CASSVVGQGARSPLHF
CDR3 DNA: TGTGCCAGCAGCGTGGTTGGACAGGGGGCACGTTCACCCCTCCACTTT
V gene: TRBV5-6
D gene: TRBD1
J gene: TRBJ1-6
clone size: few

CDR3 protein: CASSLARTGDSPLHF
CDR3 DNA: TGTGCCAGCAGCTTAGCCCGGACAGGGGATTCACCCCTCCACTTT
V gene: TRBV7-8
D gene: TRBD1
J gene: TRBJ1-6
clone size: -

CDR3 protein: CSASTGTAYEQYF
CDR3 DNA: TGCAGTGCTAGTACCGGGACAGCCTACGAGCAGTACTTC
V gene: TRBV20-1
D gene: TRBD1
J gene: TRBJ2-7
clone size: many

CDR3 protein: CASSHTANNPPLHF
CDR3 DNA: TGTGCCAGCAGCCATACAGCGAATAATCCACCCCTCCACTTT
V gene: TRBV7-9
D gene: -
J gene: TRBJ1-6
clone size: -

CDR3 protein: CASSSIQGVDSYNEQFF
CDR3 DNA: TGTGCCAGCAGCTCGATCCAGGGGGTAGACTCCTACAATGAGCAGTTCTTC
V gene: TRBV5-6
D gene: TRBD1
J gene: TRBJ2-1
clone size: -

CDR3 protein: CASSLKWATQYF
CDR3 DNA: TGTGCCAGCAGTTTAAAATGGGCTACGCAGTATTTT
V gene: TRBV12-3/TRBV12-4
D gene: -
J gene: TRBJ2-3
clone size: -

CDR3 protein: CASSAADRGNNSPLHF
CDR3 DNA: TGTGCCAGCAGTGCAGCGGACAGGGGAAATAATTCACCCCTCCACTTT
V gene: TRBV27
D gene: TRBD1
J gene: TRBJ1-6
clone size: many

CDR3 protein: CASSFLTGGTQEAQYF
CDR3 DNA: TGTGCCAGCAGCTTTCTAACGGGAGGTACACAAGAGGCCCAGTACTTC
V gene: TRBV5-6
D gene: TRBD2
J gene: TRBJ2-5
clone size: once

CDR3 protein: CSVDSGGIANYGYTF
CDR3 DNA: TGCAGCGTTGATAGCGGGGGGATAGCTAACTATGGCTACACCTTC
V gene: TRBV29-1
D gene: -
J gene: TRBJ1-2
clone size: -

CDR3 protein: CSARDGGGQETQYF
CDR3 DNA: TGCAGTGCTAGAGATGGAGGGGGACAAGAGACCCAGTACTTC
V gene: TRBV20-1
D gene: -
J gene: TRBJ2-5
clone size: -

CDR3 protein: CASSMTVGSNQPQHF
CDR3 DNA: TGTGCCAGTAGTATGACGGTAGGGAGCAATCAGCCCCAGCATTTT
V gene: TRBV19
D gene: -
J gene: TRBJ1-5
clone size: -

CDR3 protein: CSAHPGQVNQPQHF
CDR3 DNA: TGCAGTGCCCACCCGGGACAGGTAAACCAGCCCCAGCATTTT
V gene: TRBV20-1
D gene: TRBD1
J gene: TRBJ1-5
clone size: -

CDR3 protein: CATSRGQGRTLNEKLFF
CDR3 DNA: TGTGCCACCAGCAGGGGACAGGGAAGGACCCTTAATGAAAAACTGTTTTTT
V gene: TRBV15
D gene: TRBD1
J gene: TRBJ1-4
clone size: many

CDR3 protein: CAITGTVDQPQHF
CDR3 DNA: TGTGCCATCACCGGGACAGTAGATCAGCCCCAGCATTTT
V gene: TRBV10-3
D gene: TRBD1
J gene: TRBJ1-5
clone size: many